The rows below give T cell receptor beta chains drawn from one sample of a study of shared clonotypes between healthy human individuals. Libraries were prepared by immunoSEQ multiplex PCR; TCRdb keeps only in-frame clonotypes and omits some of them. Among hundreds of thousands of clones listed, 98% were seen once. The sequencing sample was made of naive CD8+ T cells sorted from blood. Receptor source: a young man in good health. CDR3s include the opening cysteine and the closing phenylalanine or tryptophan. Each record gives: clone size, D gene, V gene, J gene, CDR3 protein, CDR3 DNA. A D gene is named only where the DNA matches it firmly. Size is omitted from some rows. Given values are once, few, many or a class for expanded clones.

.	.	TRBV29-1	TRBJ2-7	CSVEGVRVPYEQYF	TGCAGCGTTGAAGGGGTCAGGGTACCCTACGAGCAGTACTTC
once	.	TRBV27	TRBJ2-7	CASRLGYEQYF	TGTGCCAGCAGGTTGGGTTACGAGCAGTACTTC
.	.	TRBV10-1	TRBJ1-5	CASSLESNQPQHF	TGCGCCAGCAGTCTGGAGAGCAATCAGCCCCAGCATTTT
.	TRBD2	TRBV10-3	TRBJ2-7	CAISAGTSGQSSYEQYF	TGTGCCATCAGTGCTGGGACTAGCGGACAGAGCTCCTACGAGCAGTACTTC
.	TRBD2	TRBV15	TRBJ2-1	CATQGAGLVSYNEQFF	TGTGCCACGCAGGGAGCTGGACTAGTGTCCTACAATGAGCAGTTCTTC
.	.	TRBV7-6	TRBJ1-1	CASSLSTVLSTEAFF	TGTGCCAGCAGCTTATCAACTGTTCTGAGCACTGAAGCTTTCTTT
.	.	TRBV11-3	TRBJ2-5	CASSSGRRGETQYF	TGTGCCAGCAGCTCTGGCAGGCGGGGAGAGACCCAGTACTTC
.	.	TRBV2	TRBJ2-7	CASRGGYEQYF	TGTGCCAGCAGGGGTGGCTACGAGCAGTACTTC
.	.	TRBV29-1	TRBJ2-6	CSVAYVSGANVLTF	TGCAGCGTTGCTTACGTCTCTGGGGCCAACGTCCTGACTTTC
.	.	TRBV27	TRBJ2-7	CASSSPRQGSYEQYF	TGTGCCAGCAGTTCCCCTCGCCAGGGAAGCTACGAGCAGTACTTC
.	.	TRBV28	TRBJ2-7	CASSPYSYEQYF	TGTGCCAGCAGCCCATACTCCTACGAGCAGTACTTC
.	.	TRBV6-6	TRBJ2-4	CASNINPAKNIQYF	TGTGCCAGCAACATAAACCCAGCCAAAAACATTCAGTACTTC
.	.	TRBV7-9	TRBJ1-2	CASSSSHGYTF	TGTGCCAGCAGCTCCTCTCATGGCTACACCTTC
once	.	TRBV19	TRBJ1-1	CASSGPGGFGTEAFF	TGTGCCAGTAGTGGCCCCGGGGGGTTCGGCACTGAAGCTTTCTTT
.	.	TRBV5-1	TRBJ2-3	CASSYWGGTDTQYF	TGCGCCAGCAGTTATTGGGGGGGCACAGATACGCAGTATTTT
.	TRBD1	TRBV5-1	TRBJ2-1	CASSLGTGGIGEQFF	TGCGCCAGCAGCTTGGGGACAGGGGGTATCGGTGAGCAGTTCTTC
.	.	TRBV11-2	TRBJ1-1	CASSLDLREELNTEAFF	TGTGCCAGCAGCTTAGATCTAAGGGAAGAGCTCAACACTGAAGCTTTCTTT
.	.	TRBV7-3	TRBJ1-5	CASSLTFGDNQPQHF	TGTGCCAGCAGCTTAACGTTCGGAGACAATCAGCCCCAGCATTTT
.	TRBD1	TRBV5-6	TRBJ2-5	CASSFLRDRAQETQYF	TGTGCCAGCAGTTTTTTACGTGACAGGGCGCAAGAGACCCAGTACTTC
.	TRBD2	TRBV6-1	TRBJ2-3	CASSTSGGYDTQYF	TGTGCCAGCAGTACTAGCGGAGGTTATGATACGCAGTATTTT
.	.	TRBV30	TRBJ1-1	CAWQGFRVTEAFF	TGTGCCTGGCAGGGTTTTCGGGTCACTGAAGCTTTCTTT
.	TRBD2	TRBV5-1	TRBJ2-3	CASSGEIAGGVVTDTQYF	TGCGCCAGCAGCGGCGAAATAGCGGGAGGGGTTGTCACAGATACGCAGTATTTT
.	.	TRBV19	TRBJ1-5	CATRPGRGNQPQHF	TGTGCCACCCGCCCAGGGCGAGGCAATCAGCCCCAGCATTTT
.	.	TRBV6-6	TRBJ2-1	CAIRVSNEQFF	TGTGCCATCCGGGTAAGCAATGAGCAGTTCTTC
.	.	TRBV27	TRBJ2-1	CASIRSKGVYNEQFF	TGTGCCAGCATAAGGTCTAAGGGGGTCTACAATGAGCAGTTCTTC
.	TRBD2	TRBV2	TRBJ2-5	CASSDGISGRETQYF	TGTGCCAGCAGTGACGGTATTAGCGGGAGGGAGACCCAGTACTTC
.	.	TRBV4-1	TRBJ1-5	CASSQGSGLVNQPQHF	TGCGCCAGCAGCCAAGGGTCAGGGTTGGTTAATCAGCCCCAGCATTTT
.	.	TRBV28	TRBJ1-2	CASRGRTERHGYTF	TGTGCCAGCAGGGGACGGACTGAACGACACGGCTACACCTTC
.	.	TRBV11-2	TRBJ1-2	CASSLDTNYGYTF	TGTGCCAGCAGCTTGGACACCAACTATGGCTACACCTTC
once	TRBD1	TRBV6-8	TRBJ1-1	CASSYCRGRGVSTEAFF	TGTGCCAGCAGTTACTGCAGGGGGCGAGGGGTAAGTACTGAAGCTTTCTTT
.	.	TRBV4-3	TRBJ2-2	CASSQDLTAPAGELFF	TGCGCCAGCAGCCAAGATCTGACGGCGCCCGCCGGGGAGCTGTTTTTT
once	.	TRBV27	TRBJ2-3	CASSLTGSTQYF	TGTGCCAGCAGTTTAACCGGGAGTACGCAGTATTTT
.	TRBD2	TRBV27	TRBJ2-1	CASTSAGAVTLGEQFF	TGTGCCAGCACCTCCGCGGGAGCCGTCACTTTGGGTGAGCAGTTCTTC
.	.	TRBV11-2	TRBJ2-1	CASSRLPKVYNEQFF	TGTGCCAGCTCGAGGTTACCTAAAGTATACAATGAGCAGTTCTTC
.	TRBD2	TRBV4-3	TRBJ2-7	CASSQERGGSYEQYF	TGCGCCAGCAGCCAAGAAAGGGGAGGGTCCTACGAGCAGTACTTC
.	TRBD2	TRBV4-3	TRBJ2-7	CASSQDPAGSSYEQYF	TGCGCCAGCAGCCAAGATCCAGCGGGATCTTCCTACGAGCAGTACTTC
.	TRBD1	TRBV6-4	TRBJ1-1	CASSSGQGEAFF	TGTGCCAGCAGCTCTGGACAGGGTGAAGCTTTCTTT
.	TRBD2	TRBV25-1	TRBJ2-1	CASSDWLAGAHNEQFF	TGTGCCAGCAGTGATTGGCTAGCGGGAGCCCACAATGAGCAGTTCTTC
.	.	TRBV9	TRBJ2-2	CASSVEGLAGELFF	TGTGCCAGCAGCGTAGAGGGGTTAGCGGGGGAGCTGTTTTTT
.	.	TRBV19	TRBJ1-2	CASSIQPNTNYGYTF	TGTGCCAGTAGTATCCAGCCGAACACTAACTATGGCTACACCTTC
.	TRBD1	TRBV7-9	TRBJ2-3	CASSLDRGQTSTDTQYF	TGTGCCAGCAGCTTGGACAGGGGTCAGACTAGCACAGATACGCAGTATTTT
.	.	TRBV7-8	TRBJ2-5	CASKTSSETQYF	TGTGCCAGCAAGACTAGTTCCGAGACCCAGTACTTC
.	TRBD2	TRBV7-2	TRBJ2-5	CASSLGLAGVSTQYF	TGTGCCAGCAGCCTCGGACTAGCGGGAGTGTCTACCCAGTACTTC
.	.	TRBV5-5	TRBJ1-4	CASSMTETMEKLFF	TGTGCCAGCAGCATGACAGAAACCATGGAAAAACTGTTTTTT
.	.	TRBV9	TRBJ1-4	CASSVEGATNEKLFF	TGTGCCAGCAGCGTAGAGGGGGCAACTAATGAAAAACTGTTTTTT
.	TRBD2	TRBV18	TRBJ2-4	CASSPASGAKNIQYF	TGTGCCAGCTCACCAGCTAGCGGAGCCAAAAACATTCAGTACTTC
once	TRBD1	TRBV4-3	TRBJ2-7	CASSPGQGREQYF	TGCGCCAGCAGCCCGGGACAGGGAAGAGAGCAGTACTTC